This passage covers 26 T cell receptor beta chains from one sample sequenced in a study of CD8+ T cells in alopecia areata. Extracted RNA was reverse transcribed, and the resulting cDNA served as sequencing template. Only in-frame clones appear in the TCRdb table, and some are missing; sequencing was by immunoSEQ multiplex PCR. The data show about 150,000 clones, with 55% seen just once and less than 5% held by the top ten. The sequencing input was CD4+ T cells sorted from blood. These receptor sequences come from a human donor in good health.

The chain carries TRBV28 and TRBJ2-1; D is unclear. This CDR3 spans 12 amino acids. The germline gives CDR1 MDHEN, CDR2 SYDVKM. Deletions cut 2 bases from V and 12 bases from J, with 11 bases between. CDR3 loop: CASSLPLFRQFF. As DNA, the CDR3 is TGTGCCAGCAGTTTACCTCTCTTTCGGCAGTTCTTC.

This clone was picked up a small number of times. The rearrangement joins TRBV19 to TRBJ2-6, with a weak D call TRBD1 (5 bases). Between the trimmed V and J ends, which lost 5 bases and 0 bases, there was a span of 5 bases. The CDR3 is made up of 14 amino acids. The germline gives CDR1 LNHDA, CDR2 SQIVND (reference sequence). The CDR3 DNA is TGTGCCAGTAGTGACAGCTCTGGGGCCAACGTCCTGACTTTC. The encoded protein is CASSDSSGANVLTF.

The chain employs TRBV9 and TRBJ1-5; 7 bases line up with TRBD1. The ends lost 4 bases at V and 4 bases at J; junction bases unmatched: 5. CDR1 and CDR2 (germline): SGDLS, YYNGEE. CDR3 size: 14 residues. In nucleotides, the CDR3 is TGTGCCAGCAGCCAGGGGGGGAGGAATCAGCCCCAGCATTTT. It codes for CASSQGGRNQPQHF.

V gene TRBV4-1 combines with J gene TRBJ1-4; D not certain. CDR1 is MGHRA and CDR2 is YSYEKL in the germline V gene. The CDR3 sequence is 15 residues long. V was pared by 3 bases and J by 8 bases, with 16 bases between. Here the CDR3 reads CASSHQTVTGEKLFF. As DNA, the CDR3 is TGCGCCAGCAGCCACCAGACGGTTACGGGGGAAAAACTGTTTTTT.

Only one count was recorded for this clone. The chain couples TRBV5-1 to TRBJ1-2; 8 bases fit TRBD1. Losses at the gene ends were 4 bases for V and 2 bases for J; bases not matched to a gene: 4. Germline CDR1 SGHRS, CDR2 YFSETQ. The CDR3 runs to 14 residues. The DNA for the CDR3 is TGCGCCAGCAGCGGGACAGGTTTAAACTATGGCTACACCTTC. It yields the protein CASSGTGLNYGYTF.

The rearrangement joins TRBV30 to TRBJ1-5; 7 positions agree with TRBD1. This CDR3 region has 13 residues. The trim removed 4 bases at V and 7 bases at J, leaving 7 bases unmatched. Germline CDR1 GTSNPN, CDR2 SVGIG (reference sequence). The DNA for the CDR3 is TGTGCCTGGAACCGGGGACAGAACCAGCCCCAGCATTTT. This codes for CAWNRGQNQPQHF. The whole variable domain, remainder taken from reference TRBV30 and TRBJ1-5, is SQTIHQWPATLVQPVGSPLSLECTVEGTSNPNLYWYRQAAGRGLQLLFYSVGIGQISSEVPQNLSASRPQDRQFILSSKKLLLSDSGFYLCAWNRGQNQPQHFGDGTRLSIL.

V gene TRBV4-1 combines with J gene TRBJ2-1, with 8 bases fitting TRBD2. Trimming cost V 2 bases and J 7 bases; bases outside gene matches: 16. The CDR3 loop spans 18 amino acids. Germline V CDR1 and CDR2: MGHRA, YSYEKL. The chain's CDR3 is CASSQSSTSGLQRNEQFF. The CDR3 nucleotides read TGCGCCAGCAGCCAATCTAGTACTAGCGGCCTTCAGAGGAATGAGCAGTTCTTC.

This clone was observed a handful of times. The chain carries TRBV15 and TRBJ1-4; no clear D. The CDR3 sequence is 15 residues long. Germline loops: CDR1 LNHNV, CDR2 YYDKDF (reference sequence). Trimming took off 3 bases at V and 2 bases at J, with 10 bases between the two ends. The CDR3 reads CATSRAAGTNEKLFF. Here the CDR3 DNA reads TGTGCCACCAGCAGGGCGGCGGGGACTAATGAAAAACTGTTTTTT. The whole variable domain, remainder taken from reference TRBV15 and TRBJ1-4, is DAMVIQNPRYQVTQFGKPVTLSCSQTLNHNVMYWYQQKSSQAPKLLFHYYDKDFNNEADTPDNFQSRRPNTSFCFLDIRSPGLGDTAMYLCATSRAAGTNEKLFFGSGTQLSVL.

The table lists this clone with a few counts. The chain links TRBV28 to TRBJ1-1; D call uncertain. The germline V and J ends were trimmed by 5 bases and 2 bases, with 12 bases remaining between them. Germline V gene lookup returns CDR1 MDHEN and CDR2 SYDVKM. This CDR3 comprises 14 residues. CDR3 sequence (DNA): TGTGCCAGCAGTCCTCACCGCGGAAACACTGAAGCTTTCTTT. Translating it yields CASSPHRGNTEAFF.

The chain combines TRBV30 with TRBJ1-2; D is undetermined. CDR1 is GTSNPN and CDR2 is SVGIG in the germline V gene (reference sequence). The CDR3 runs 12 residues. The V end lost 0 bases, the J end lost 5 bases, and 7 bases lay between the germline ends. In DNA form, the CDR3 reads TGTGCCTGGAGTGTCGCACCTTATGGCTACACCTTC. This codes for CAWSVAPYGYTF.

This clone showed up just a few times. The same CDR3 is also encoded by other DNA sequences in this sample. V and J are TRBV29-1 and TRBJ2-2; tentative D call: TRBD2 (5 bases). V shed 6 bases and J shed 4 bases, with 12 bases lying between them. CDR1 is SQVTM, CDR2 ANQGSEA, per germline. The CDR3 runs to 13 residues. The CDR3 is CSVRESGTGELFF. CDR3 DNA: TGCAGCGTCAGAGAAAGCGGCACCGGGGAGCTGTTTTTT.

This chain links TRBV10-3 with TRBJ1-2, with TRBD1 as a possible D gene (6 bases). This CDR3 region has 11 residues. Deletions cut 6 bases from V and 8 bases from J, with 10 bases between. Germline V gene data show CDR1 as ENHRY and CDR2 as SYGVKD. CDR3 in amino acids: CAIRGGVGYTF. CDR3 nucleotide sequence: TGTGCCATCAGAGGGGGAGTCGGCTACACCTTC.

This chain uses TRBV30 with TRBJ2-1; the match to TRBD2 covers 12 bases. The CDR3 is made up of 14 amino acids. The J segment lost 8 bases and the V segment lost 5 bases, leaving 7 bases of the junction unmatched. CDR1 and CDR2 (germline): GTSNPN, SVGIG (reference sequence). The CDR3 loop reads CAWGLAGFLDEQFF. The CDR3 bases are TGTGCCTGGGGACTAGCGGGATTTCTGGATGAGCAGTTCTTC.

This sequence joins TRBV18 and TRBJ2-7; D may be TRBD1 or TRBD2 (5 bases each). Germline V gives CDR1 KGHSH, CDR2 LQKENI. Trimming stripped 3 bases from V and 5 bases from J, with 14 bases between. This CDR3 comprises 14 residues. The CDR3 sequence: CASSPRRVGDEQYF. The CDR3 DNA reads as TGTGCCAGCTCACCCCGCAGGGTGGGAGACGAGCAGTACTTC.

The rearrangement uses TRBV28 and TRBJ2-7, with D tentatively TRBD1 or TRBD2 (7 bases each). V dropped 8 bases and J dropped 6 bases, with 14 bases sitting between them. Germline V gene lookup returns CDR1 MDHEN and CDR2 SYDVKM. There are 12 residues in the CDR3. The CDR3 protein is CASRGRGREQYF. The CDR3 bases are TGTGCCAGCCGAGGGAGGGGGCGCGAGCAGTACTTC.

The V gene is TRBV2, the J gene TRBJ2-7, with TRBD2 matching 9 bases. Trimming at V came to 6 bases and at J to 3 bases, leaving 3 bases not matched to a gene. The CDR3 runs to 13 residues. CDR1 is SNHLY and CDR2 is FYNNEI in the germline V gene. The CDR3 coding sequence is TGTGCCAGCAGGGGGACTAGCTTCTACGAGCAGTACTTC. Protein product: CASRGTSFYEQYF.

This chain uses TRBV29-1 with TRBJ1-5, with no clear D. The CDR3 is made up of 14 amino acids. Germline CDR1 and CDR2: SQVTM and ANQGSEA. V lost 6 bases and J 4 bases, leaving 16 bases between the germline ends. In DNA, the CDR3 is TGCAGCGTGCGGGAGCGGGGTCCTAATCAGCCCCAGCATTTT. This translates into CSVRERGPNQPQHF.

Only a few counts were recorded for this clone. Other DNA sequences of this sample code for an identical CDR3. This rearrangement joins TRBV29-1 to TRBJ2-1, with 7 bases identical to TRBD2. Trimming cost V 3 bases and J 10 bases; bases outside gene matches: 3. The CDR3 loop spans 11 amino acids. Germline CDR1 reads SQVTM; CDR2 reads ANQGSEA. Written as DNA, the CDR3 is TGCAGCGTTGAGTTGGGGGGGGAGCAGTTCTTC. Encoded protein: CSVELGGEQFF.

CDR3 loop: CASSQVGIPRETQYF. The CDR3 DNA follows: TGCGCCAGCAGCCAAGTCGGGATCCCCAGGGAGACCCAGTACTTC. The chain has TRBV4-1 and TRBJ2-5; tentative D call: TRBD2 (5 bases). V gave up 1 base and J gave up 5 bases, with 14 bases separating them. The CDR3 has 15 residues. The germline V gene has CDR1 MGHRA and CDR2 YSYEKL.

The rearrangement links TRBV29-1 to TRBJ2-1; D ambiguous. This CDR3 contains 13 residues. The V gene lost 7 bases and the J gene lost 11 bases, with 21 bases spanning the gap. CDR1 is SQVTM and CDR2 is ANQGSEA in the germline V gene. The CDR3 here is CSAKGSFGPQQFF. The CDR3 DNA sequence: TGCAGCGCTAAGGGCTCATTTGGGCCTCAGCAGTTCTTC.

V gene TRBV7-6 combines with J gene TRBJ2-5, with a possible D match to TRBD2 (5 bases). Germline assignment: CDR1 SGHVS and CDR2 FNYEAQ. V shed 7 bases and J shed 3 bases, with 12 bases lying between them. The CDR3 is made up of 13 amino acids. The CDR3 sequence: CASNTGDKETQYF. The CDR3 nucleotides are TGTGCCAGCAACACCGGGGATAAAGAGACCCAGTACTTC.

The chain employs TRBV7-2 and TRBJ2-1; tentatively, D is TRBD1 (5 bases). The ends were cut back, 2 bases at V and 6 bases at J, with 20 bases in the middle. CDR1 SGHTA and CDR2 FQGNSA come from the germline V gene. CDR3 length equals 17 residues. The CDR3 DNA reads TGTGCCAGCAGCTTACGGGCTGCAAGGGGTGCTCTCAATGAGCAGTTCTTC. Its translation is CASSLRAARGALNEQFF. Supplemented by reference TRBV7-2 and TRBJ2-1, the full variable domain reads GAGVSQSPSNKVTEKGKDVELRCDPISGHTALYWYRQSLGQGLEFLIYFQGNSAPDKSGLPSDRFSAERTGGSVSTLTIQRTQQEDSAVYLCASSLRAARGALNEQFFGPGTRLTVL.

This chain uses TRBV7-9 with TRBJ1-2; D may be TRBD1 (5 bases). Germline-derived CDR1 and CDR2 are SEHNR and FQNEAQ (reference sequence). V was clipped by 3 bases and J by 4 bases, with 9 bases between them. This CDR3 is built from 13 residues. The CDR3, as DNA: TGTGCCAGCAGCTTGCAGGGTTTCTATGGCTACACCTTC. Translated, it gives CASSLQGFYGYTF. The whole variable domain, remainder taken from reference TRBV7-9 and TRBJ1-2, is DTGVSQNPRHKITKRGQNVTFRCDPISEHNRLYWYRQTLGQGPEFLTYFQNEAQLEKSRLLSDRFSAERPKGSFSTLEIQRTEQGDSAMYLCASSLQGFYGYTFGSGTRLTVV.

DNA for the CDR3: TGCGCCAGCAGCTTGGCGAACGAGCAGTACTTC. Its protein product is CASSLANEQYF. The J gene is TRBJ2-7, the V gene TRBV5-1, with D hard to call. The V gene lost 0 bases and the J gene lost 5 bases, with 3 bases spanning the gap. This CDR3 has 11 residues. Germline loops: CDR1 SGHRS, CDR2 YFSETQ. Filled out from reference TRBV5-1 and TRBJ2-7, the complete variable domain reads KAGVTQTPRYLIKTRGQQVTLSCSPISGHRSVSWYQQTPGQGLQFLFEYFSETQRNKGNFPGRFSGRQFSNSRSEMNVSTLELGDSALYLCASSLANEQYFGPGTRLTVT.

This clone was detected a few times. Here the CDR3 DNA reads TGTGCCAGCAGCCCGCGGGGAGGGACAGGGGTCGAAAAACTGTTTTTT. This encodes CASSPRGGTGVEKLFF. The chain links TRBV14 to TRBJ1-4; TRBD1 aligns across 10 bases. Germline-derived CDR1 and CDR2 are SGHDN and FVKESK. The CDR3 has 16 amino acids. The trim removed 4 bases at V and 8 bases at J, leaving 10 bases unmatched.

Here the CDR3 DNA reads TGTGCCAGCTCCGATCAGGGGGCGGCCTACGAGCAGTACTTC. Its protein product is CASSDQGAAYEQYF. The rearrangement joins TRBV18 to TRBJ2-7; 8 bases fit TRBD1. V trimming: 6 bases; J trimming: 2 bases; junction bases outside the gene matches: 6. The CDR3 has 14 amino acids. In germline, CDR1 is KGHSH, CDR2 LQKENI.